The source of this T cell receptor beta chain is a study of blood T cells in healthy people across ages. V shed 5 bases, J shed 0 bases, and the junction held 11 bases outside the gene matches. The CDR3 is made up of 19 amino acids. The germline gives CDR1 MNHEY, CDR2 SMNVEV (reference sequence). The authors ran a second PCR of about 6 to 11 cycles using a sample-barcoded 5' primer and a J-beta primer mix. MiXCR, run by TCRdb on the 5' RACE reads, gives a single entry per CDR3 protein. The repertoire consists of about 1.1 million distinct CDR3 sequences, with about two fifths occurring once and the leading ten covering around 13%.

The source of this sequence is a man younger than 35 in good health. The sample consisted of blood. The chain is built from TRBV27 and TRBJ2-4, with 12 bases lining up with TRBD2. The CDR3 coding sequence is TGTGCCAGCAGTCCACGACTAGCGGGGGACCTTCTAGCCAAAAACATTCAGTACTTC. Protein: CASSPRLAGDLLAKNIQYF.